The 29 T cell receptor beta chains in this list originate from one sample, sequenced in a study of early T cells in non-severe SARS-CoV-2 infection. TCRdb called the 5' RACE reads again in MiXCR, with one record for every CDR3 protein. Of about 69,000 distinct CDR3 sequences in the sample, 10% to 15% are singletons; the top ten hold 5% to 6.5%. Sample: whole blood. The receptors here all came from an adult who was a healthcare worker with PCR-confirmed SARS-CoV-2 infection or an uninfected control (not recorded which).

This clonotype was seen repeatedly, ten times or more. The chain has TRBV11-2 and TRBJ2-1; D is unclear. Per the germline V gene, CDR1 is SGHAT and CDR2 is FQNNGV. The CDR3 totals 11 residues. V lost 1 base and J lost 7, with 2 bases in between. The chain's CDR3 is CASSLGNEQFF. CDR3 DNA sequence: TGTGCCAGCAGCTTAGGGAATGAGCAGTTCTTC.

This clonotype was seen repeatedly, ten times or more. The gene calls are TRBV5-1 and TRBJ1-2; D unresolved. Germline V gene lookup returns CDR1 SGHRS and CDR2 YFSETQ. Deletions cut 2 bases from V and 4 bases from J, with 9 bases between. The CDR3 runs 13 residues. CDR3 nucleotide sequence: TGCGCCAGCAGCTTCGGGCAGACCTATGGCTACACCTTC. Residues: CASSFGQTYGYTF. Based on the CDR3 plus reference TRBV5-1 and TRBJ1-2, the full variable domain is KAGVTQTPRYLIKTRGQQVTLSCSPISGHRSVSWYQQTPGQGLQFLFEYFSETQRNKGNFPGRFSGRQFSNSRSEMNVSTLELGDSALYLCASSFGQTYGYTFGSGTRLTVV.

The chain combines TRBV18 with TRBJ2-2; D may be TRBD1 (5 bases). Germline CDR1 is KGHSH and CDR2 is LQKENI. The V end lost 2 bases, the J end lost 3 bases, and 7 bases lay between the germline ends. The CDR3 runs to 14 residues. In DNA form, the CDR3 reads TGTGCCAGCTCACCAGGGGCGCACACCGGGGAGCTGTTTTTT. This translates into CASSPGAHTGELFF.

V and J are TRBV14 and TRBJ2-5; no definite D call. The CDR3 sequence is 13 residues long. Trimming took 0 bases from V and 5 from J, leaving 7 bases between them. CDR1 and CDR2 from the germline V gene are SGHDN and FVKESK. CDR3 in DNA: TGTGCCAGCAGCCAAGATCTGGAGGAGACCCAGTACTTC. It translates to CASSQDLEETQYF.

The chain joins TRBV9 to TRBJ2-2, with no clear D. CDR1 is SGDLS and CDR2 is YYNGEE in the germline V gene. Trimming removed 3 bases at V and 4 bases at J, with 4 bases between. The CDR3 spans 12 residues. CDR3 region: CASSEITGELFF. The CDR3 region has the DNA TGTGCCAGCAGCGAAATCACCGGGGAGCTGTTTTTT. Filled out from reference TRBV9 and TRBJ2-2, the complete variable domain reads DSGVTQTPKHLITATGQRVTLRCSPRSGDLSVYWYQQSLDQGLQFLIQYYNGEERAKGNILERFSAQQFPDLHSELNLSSLELGDSALYFCASSEITGELFFGEGSRLTVL.

This clonotype was detected ten times or more. The chain links TRBV12-3 or TRBV12-4 to TRBJ1-2; no reliable D call. The CDR3 length is 12 residues. The V gene lost 5 bases and the J gene lost 5 bases, with 9 bases spanning the gap. CDR3 amino acids: CASSPPGYGYTF. DNA for the CDR3: TGTGCCAGCAGTCCCCCTGGGTATGGCTACACCTTC.

The rearrangement joins TRBV2 to TRBJ2-7; TRBD2 is a possible D gene (8 bases). Deletions cut 6 bases from V and 6 bases from J, with 15 bases between. This CDR3 contains 13 residues. Per germline, CDR1 SNHLY and CDR2 FYNNEI. CDR3 sequence (DNA): TGTGCCAGCAGCCGGGAGGGGGCCCTCGAGCAGTACTTC. Translated: CASSREGALEQYF.

The chain recombines TRBV23-1 with TRBJ2-3; tentatively, D is TRBD1 or TRBD2 (6 bases each). TRBV23-1 is assigned to the ORF class and has an uncertain function. The CDR3 extends over 14 amino acids. Trimming left V 1 base short and J 4 bases short, with 9 bases between. CDR3 nucleotides: TGCGCCAGCAGTCAATTGAGGGGGGCAGATACGCAGTATTTT. This gives the protein CASSQLRGADTQYF.

Only a few counts were recorded for this clonotype. CDR3 in DNA: TGTGCCTGGAGTGTTTCGGGGATGAACACTGAAGCTTTCTTT. Translation: CAWSVSGMNTEAFF. The chain combines TRBV30 with TRBJ1-1, with D unclear. Germline V lookup: CDR1 GTSNPN, CDR2 SVGIG (reference sequence). Trimming removed 0 bases from V and 0 bases from J, with 8 bases in between. The CDR3 extends over 14 amino acids.

This sequence joins TRBV2 and TRBJ2-1; 8 bases fit TRBD1. Germline V gene lookup returns CDR1 SNHLY and CDR2 FYNNEI. The CDR3 is 16 residues long. The V gene end was trimmed by 5 bases and the J gene end by 10 bases; junction bases not matched to a gene: 16. CDR3 nucleotides: TGTGCCAGCAGTCTCATGTGGGGACAGGACCTGACGGAGCAGTTCTTC. Residues: CASSLMWGQDLTEQFF.

This clonotype was counted ten times or more. V usage is TRBV11-2 and J usage is TRBJ1-4; D ambiguous. This CDR3 region has 15 residues. V gave up 5 bases and J gave up 3 bases, with 13 bases separating them. Germline loops: CDR1 SGHAT, CDR2 FQNNGV. The CDR3 is CASSPLGSANEKLFF. CDR3 DNA sequence: TGTGCCAGCAGCCCACTTGGGAGTGCTAATGAAAAACTGTTTTTT.

This chain uses TRBV11-2 with TRBJ1-2; TRBD1 matches at 7 bases. V lost 2 bases and J lost 8; bases outside the gene matches: 11. Germline V lookup: CDR1 SGHAT, CDR2 FQNNGV. The CDR3 runs to 15 residues. The CDR3 is CASSLSLRQGLGYTF. The DNA for the CDR3 is TGTGCCAGCAGCTTAAGCTTAAGACAGGGACTCGGCTACACCTTC.

This clonotype appeared a few times. The V and J genes are TRBV6-6 and TRBJ2-1, with 9 bases fitting TRBD1. Trimming cost V 6 bases and J 5 bases; bases outside gene matches: 8. The CDR3 is made up of 15 amino acids. Germline values: CDR1 MNHNY, CDR2 SVGAGI (reference sequence). CDR3 bases: TGTGCCAGCAGGACCCGGGACAGGGAAAACAATGAGCAGTTCTTC. Protein: CASRTRDRENNEQFF.

The chain has TRBV11-2 and TRBJ1-2, with D tentatively TRBD1 (6 bases). In germline, CDR1 is SGHAT, CDR2 FQNNGV. V lost 5 bases to trimming and J lost 5 bases, with 15 bases between them. The CDR3 covers 14 residues. In DNA, the CDR3 is TGTGCCAGCAGCCCCCTGGACAGTTTTTATGGCTACACCTTC. This encodes CASSPLDSFYGYTF.

This clonotype was counted at least ten times. The chain links TRBV6-9 to TRBJ1-5; no clear D gene. This CDR3 has 14 residues. Germline lookup yields CDR1 MNHGY and CDR2 SVAAGI. V lost 4 bases and J lost 5, with 12 bases in between. DNA of the CDR3: TGTGCCAGCAGTTGCCCTTTTGAGCATCAGCCCCAGCATTTT. Translation gives CASSCPFEHQPQHF.

This clonotype was recorded many times. The chain links TRBV6-1 to TRBJ2-4; tentative D call: TRBD1 (5 bases). The CDR3 totals 18 residues. Germline values: CDR1 MNHNS, CDR2 SASEGT. Trimming shortened V by 2 bases and J by 0 bases, and 17 bases separated the two germline ends. Here the CDR3 DNA reads TGTGCCAGCAGTGAAAGGGGATGGTCTGAGCTAGCCAAAAACATTCAGTACTTC. It encodes CASSERGWSELAKNIQYF.

The chain joins TRBV10-1 to TRBJ1-1, with 10 bases aligning to TRBD1. The CDR3 is made up of 13 amino acids. Germline V gene sequence: CDR1 WNHNN, CDR2 SYGVQD (reference sequence). V was clipped by 2 bases and J by 11 bases; unmatched bases: 5. CDR3 residues: CASSETGTGEAFF. The DNA of the CDR3 is TGCGCCAGCAGTGAGACCGGGACAGGGGAGGCTTTCTTT.

A word on this clonotype: Relative to the germline gene, one junction end is altered; a read error may explain this. The V call is TRBV6-1, the J call TRBJ2-2; D ambiguous. CDR3 size: 15 residues. Germline values: CDR1 MNHNS, CDR2 SASEGT. The CDR3 region has the DNA TGTGTCAGCAGTGAACCGGGTAGGCTGGCCGGGGAGCTGTTTTTT. The encoded protein is CVSSEPGRLAGELFF.

This clonotype has a count of ten or more. The chain employs TRBV9 and TRBJ2-3; D unclear. CDR3 length: 13 amino acids. Trimming took off 5 bases at V and 7 bases at J, with 14 bases between the two ends. Germline-derived CDR1 and CDR2 are SGDLS and YYNGEE. CDR3 in DNA: TGTGCCAGCAGTCCTTCCAACGGTTATACGCAGTATTTT. As protein: CASSPSNGYTQYF.

The chain employs TRBV11-2 and TRBJ2-1; 8 bases match TRBD2. Trimming at V came to 5 bases and at J to 2 bases, leaving 8 bases not matched to a gene. CDR3 length: 16 residues. Germline-derived CDR1 and CDR2 are SGHAT and FQNNGV. The CDR3 region is CASSQRLATTYNEQFF. DNA of the CDR3: TGTGCCAGCAGCCAGAGACTAGCGACGACCTACAATGAGCAGTTCTTC.

This clonotype was seen at least ten times. The genes are TRBV7-9 and TRBJ1-5; tentatively, D is TRBD1 (5 bases). In germline, CDR1 is SEHNR, CDR2 FQNEAQ (reference sequence). The CDR3 runs 13 residues. The V and J ends lost 1 base and 7 bases respectively, with 8 bases between them. The CDR3 spells CASSLEGFQPQHF. Written as DNA, the CDR3 is TGTGCCAGCAGCTTAGAGGGGTTCCAGCCCCAGCATTTT. Full variable domain (missing parts from reference TRBV7-9 and TRBJ1-5): DTGVSQNPRHKITKRGQNVTFRCDPISEHNRLYWYRQTLGQGPEFLTYFQNEAQLEKSRLLSDRFSAERPKGSFSTLEIQRTEQGDSAMYLCASSLEGFQPQHFGDGTRLSIL.

Ten or more counts support this clonotype. The chain is built from TRBV6-6 and TRBJ1-6; 7 nucleotides match TRBD1. This CDR3 has 15 residues. V dropped 6 bases and J dropped 9; count of bases not matched to a gene: 11. Germline V lookup: CDR1 MNHNY, CDR2 SVGAGI (reference sequence). The CDR3 region has the DNA TGTGCCAGCAGCAGAGACAGGGTGCGGGGTTCACCCCTCCACTTT. This encodes CASSRDRVRGSPLHF.

This clonotype showed up many times. This chain connects TRBV20-1 to TRBJ1-6; the D is unclear. Germline V lookup: CDR1 DFQATT, CDR2 SNEGSKA (reference sequence). CDR3 length: 15 residues. V lost 2 bases and J 0 bases, leaving 8 bases between the germline ends. The CDR3 spells CSARRAASYNSPLHF. The CDR3 DNA reads TGCAGTGCTAGAAGGGCGGCCTCCTATAATTCACCCCTCCACTTT.

This clonotype appeared many times. The V call is TRBV6-1, the J call TRBJ2-7; 11 bases match TRBD1. J was trimmed by 4 bases and V by 6 bases; bases with no gene match: 8. The germline V gene has CDR1 MNHNS and CDR2 SASEGT. The CDR3 contains 15 residues. CDR3 DNA sequence: TGTGCCAGCAGCCTAGGACAGGGGGCGCAATACGAGCAGTACTTC. It codes for CASSLGQGAQYEQYF.

This CDR3 is CASSQGLWPLHF. CDR3 nucleotides: TGCGCCAGCAGCCAAGGTCTGTGGCCCCTCCACTTT. The rearrangement joins TRBV4-1 to TRBJ1-6; D remains ambiguous. The length of the CDR3 is 12 residues. Between the trimmed V and J ends, which lost 1 base and 13 bases, there was a span of 8 bases. Germline loops: CDR1 MGHRA, CDR2 YSYEKL.

This clonotype was seen at least ten times. This chain joins TRBV5-4 and TRBJ1-1; 10 nucleotides agree with TRBD1. This CDR3 is built from 14 residues. Trimming at V came to 4 bases and at J to 3 bases, leaving 3 bases not matched to a gene. CDR1 and CDR2 (germline): SGHNT, YYREEE (reference sequence). CDR3: CASSRQGADTEAFF. As DNA, the CDR3 is TGTGCCAGCAGCCGACAGGGGGCAGACACTGAAGCTTTCTTT.

V and J are TRBV7-2 and TRBJ1-2, with TRBD1 identical over 8 bases. This CDR3 comprises 14 residues. Trimming removed 1 base from V and 8 bases from J; junction bases left unmatched: 6. Germline V gene lookup returns CDR1 SGHTA and CDR2 FQGNSA. CDR3 residues: CASSLGQGAQGYTF. CDR3 DNA: TGTGCCAGCAGCTTAGGGCAGGGGGCGCAAGGCTACACCTTC.

This clonotype was observed at least ten times. This rearrangement joins TRBV15 to TRBJ1-6; tentative D call: TRBD1 (6 bases). Per germline, CDR1 LNHNV and CDR2 YYDKDF (reference sequence). The CDR3 has 21 residues. Trimming shortened V by 3 bases and J by 0 bases, and 24 bases separated the two germline ends. The CDR3 coding sequence is TGTGCCACCAGCAGTCAAGGGGGGACGGGATCGTCTTTCTCCTATAATTCACCCCTCCACTTT. Its protein product is CATSSQGGTGSSFSYNSPLHF.

This clonotype has just a few counts. The junction does not match germline at one end; this may be a read error. The J gene is TRBJ2-2, the V gene TRBV6-1; TRBD1 matches 9 bases. The CDR3 consists of 16 residues. Germline V gives CDR1 MNHNS, CDR2 SASEGT. The chain's CDR3 is CASSERDRASTGELFF. Written as DNA, the CDR3 is TGTGCCAGCAGTGAACGGGACAGGGCAAGCACCGGGGAGCTTTTTTTT.